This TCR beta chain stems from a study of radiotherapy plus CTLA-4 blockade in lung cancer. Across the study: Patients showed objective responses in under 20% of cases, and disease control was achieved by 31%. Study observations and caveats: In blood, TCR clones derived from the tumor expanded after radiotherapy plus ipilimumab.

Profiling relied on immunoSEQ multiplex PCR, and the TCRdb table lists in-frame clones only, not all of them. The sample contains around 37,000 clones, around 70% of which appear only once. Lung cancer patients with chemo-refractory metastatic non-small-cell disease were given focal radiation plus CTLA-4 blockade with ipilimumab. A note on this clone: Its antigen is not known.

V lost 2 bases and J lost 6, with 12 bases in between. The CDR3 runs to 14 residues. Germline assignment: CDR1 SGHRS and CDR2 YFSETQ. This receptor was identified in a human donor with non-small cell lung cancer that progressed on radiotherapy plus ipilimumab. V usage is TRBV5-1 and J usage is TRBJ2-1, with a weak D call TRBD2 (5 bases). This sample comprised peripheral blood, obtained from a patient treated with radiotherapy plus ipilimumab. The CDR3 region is CASSFFGVPNEQFF. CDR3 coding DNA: TGCGCCAGCAGCTTTTTCGGGGTCCCCAATGAGCAGTTCTTC.